What follows describes a single T cell receptor (beta chain). Its antigen is unknown. The CDR3 runs 14 residues. Germline CDR1 and CDR2: SEHNR and FQNEAQ (reference sequence). Trimming removed 3 bases from V and 6 bases from J, with 14 bases in between. The data belong to a study of cytomegalovirus exposure and HLA in healthy donors. Study-wide findings and caveats: CMV serostatus was the only immune exposure information that was available.

60 Vbeta and 13 Jbeta primers were used in PCR. Some clones are missing from TCRdb's copy, which holds only in-frame ones; the method was immunoSEQ multiplex PCR. The sample contains about 300,000 clones, about nine tenths of which appear only once. The receptor was derived from a man aged 35-49 years in good health and CMV-seropositive. The V call is TRBV7-9, the J call TRBJ1-1; D is unclear. Sequences were obtained from PBMCs. The CDR3 DNA sequence: TGTGCCAGCAGCTTTTGGAGTGAAGAACCTGAAGCTTTCTTT. As protein: CASSFWSEEPEAFF.